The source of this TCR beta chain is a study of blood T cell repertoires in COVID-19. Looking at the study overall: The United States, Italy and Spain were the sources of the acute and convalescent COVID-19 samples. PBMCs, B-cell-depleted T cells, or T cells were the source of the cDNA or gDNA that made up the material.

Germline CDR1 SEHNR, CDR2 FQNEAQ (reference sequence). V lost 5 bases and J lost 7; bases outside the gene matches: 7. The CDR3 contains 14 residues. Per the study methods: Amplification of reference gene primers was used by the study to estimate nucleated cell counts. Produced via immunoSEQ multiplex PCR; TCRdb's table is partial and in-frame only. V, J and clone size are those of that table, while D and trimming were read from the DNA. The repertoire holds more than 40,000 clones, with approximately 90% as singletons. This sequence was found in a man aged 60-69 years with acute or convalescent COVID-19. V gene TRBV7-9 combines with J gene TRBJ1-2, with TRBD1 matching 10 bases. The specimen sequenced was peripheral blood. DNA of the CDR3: TGTGCCAGCAGCCCGGGACAGGGGTGGCGTGGCTACACCTTC. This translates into CASSPGQGWRGYTF.